One T cell receptor beta chain is described in this entry. Its target antigen remains unknown. Base qualities are not at hand, and no much larger clone is one base apart. This entry is derived from a study of blood T cell repertoires in COVID-19 (dated by TCRdb to 2018 to 2020). For the study in its entirety: Collaborator samples came from the United States, Italy and Spain and covered acute and convalescent phases of COVID-19. The prospective study material was composed of cDNA or gDNA derived from T cells, B-cell-depleted T cells, or PBMCs. Deeply sampled blood TCRbeta repertoires from subjects exposed to, actively infected with, or recovered from COVID-19 were included in the dataset. The repertoires were released in a freely available public database meant as a resource for research on the immune response to SARS-CoV-2. The samples were drawn from two sources: the first 160 participants of the ongoing ImmuneRACE study, and 1,000 to 1,500 subjects contributed by 6 global collaborators. Nearly every sample came with metadata listing a de-identified subject ID, COVID-19 status, age in years and sex. Where available, HLA class I and class II types were obtained from metadata supplied by the sample provider rather than from assay-based typing.

The immunoSEQ Assay, a bias-controlled multiplex PCR, was used to amplify TCRbeta CDR3 regions from genomic DNA. The authors' analysis ran thus. Nucleated cell counts per sample were estimated from amplification of reference gene primers within the assay. Sequence reads were collapsed and filtered to measure the absolute abundance of every unique TCRbeta CDR3 rearrangement. For each sample, productive Simpson clonality was calculated as the square root of Simpson's diversity index over productive rearrangements. Entries here come from immuneACCESS through TCRdb and include only in-frame sequences with V and J called. Some clones fail to appear in such tables; in the studies checked, an unresolved V gene covers under half of the shortfall, and the cause of the remainder is unknown. V and J calls and clone size follow that table, whereas D and trimming were derived from the DNA. In all, the sample holds fewer than 150,000 clones, and around four fifths of those were seen once. Clones ranked in the top ten supply 13% of the sample.

Whole blood was collected in K2EDTA tubes by collaborating institutions according to the institutions' own protocols. Collaborator samples were shipped for TCRbeta analysis as frozen whole blood, isolated PBMCs, or DNA extracted from either sample type. The paper as a whole reports these results and caveats: Clinical and demographic metadata were provided uncurated, with the amount varying by source and participant.

Ends trimmed: V by 1 base, J by 15 bases; bases unmatched to a gene: 9. In the germline V gene (reference sequence), CDR1 corresponds to LGHDT and CDR2 to YNNKEL. The CDR3 goes from the cysteine to the phenylalanine over 14 residues. Left in the record is the CDR3 DNA by itself, 42 bases read in frame from the first base. Sequenced input: peripheral blood. The chain is encoded by TRBV3-1 (or the pseudogene TRBV3-2) joined to TRBJ2-1, with 10 central nucleotides matching TRBD2. This receptor was identified in a human donor in a cohort sampled during active COVID-19. The CDR3: CASSQADSGGIRFF. The bases read TGTGCCAGCAGCCAAGCCGATAGCGGGGGGATCCGGTTCTTC.